The text below deals with one TCR beta chain. Its specificity is not known. This sample stems from a study of CD4 T cells in relation to SARS-CoV-2 and coronaviruses. V lost 7 bases and J 0 bases, leaving 12 bases between the germline ends. The CDR3 loop spans 15 amino acids. Germline loops: CDR1 SGHTA, CDR2 FQGNSA. Naive or memory CD4+ cells were cultured 1:1 with T cell-depleted PBMCs plus CEF. TCRdb keeps only in-frame clones here, not all; method: immunoSEQ multiplex PCR. The repertoire includes about 31,000 clones, about 76% of them detected once, and 3.4% sits in the top ten. This TCR came from an adult with COVID-19. The V gene is TRBV7-2, the J gene TRBJ2-2, with no clear D. Sequencing used memory CD4+ T cells from PBMCs, cultured in vitro. CDR3 bases: TGTGCCAGCATAATTGAGAGAGCGAACACCGGGGAGCTGTTTTTT. Translation gives CASIIERANTGELFF.